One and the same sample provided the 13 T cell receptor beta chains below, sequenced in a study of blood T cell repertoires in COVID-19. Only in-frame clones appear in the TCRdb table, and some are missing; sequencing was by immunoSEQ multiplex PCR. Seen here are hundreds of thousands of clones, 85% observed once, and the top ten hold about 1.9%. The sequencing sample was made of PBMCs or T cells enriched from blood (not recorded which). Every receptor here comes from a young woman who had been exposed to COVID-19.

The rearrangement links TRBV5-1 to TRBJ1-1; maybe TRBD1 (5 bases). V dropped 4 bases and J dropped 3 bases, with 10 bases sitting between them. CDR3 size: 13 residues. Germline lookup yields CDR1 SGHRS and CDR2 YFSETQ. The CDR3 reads CASSRGSDTEAFF. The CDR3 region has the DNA TGCGCCAGCAGCAGGGGCTCGGACACTGAAGCTTTCTTT.

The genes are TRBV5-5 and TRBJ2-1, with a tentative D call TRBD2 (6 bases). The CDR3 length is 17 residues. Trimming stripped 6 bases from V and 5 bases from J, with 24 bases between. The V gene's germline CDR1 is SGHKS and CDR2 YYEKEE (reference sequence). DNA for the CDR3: TGTGCCAGCACCTATTCCTTTAGCGGCCTAGGCCACAATGAGCAGTTCTTC. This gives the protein CASTYSFSGLGHNEQFF.

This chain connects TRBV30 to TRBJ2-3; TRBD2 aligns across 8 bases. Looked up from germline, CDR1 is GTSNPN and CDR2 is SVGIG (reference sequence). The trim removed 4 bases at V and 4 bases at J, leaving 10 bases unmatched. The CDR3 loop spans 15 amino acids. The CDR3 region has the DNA TGTGCCTGGACCGAGGTTTGGCGGGGGGCAGATACGCAGTATTTT. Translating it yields CAWTEVWRGADTQYF.

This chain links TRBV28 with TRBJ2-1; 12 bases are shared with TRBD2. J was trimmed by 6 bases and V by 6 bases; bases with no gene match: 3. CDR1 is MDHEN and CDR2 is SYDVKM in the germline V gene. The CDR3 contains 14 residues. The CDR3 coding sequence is TGTGCCAGCAGCGGACTAGCGGGAATCAATGAGCAGTTCTTC. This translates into CASSGLAGINEQFF.

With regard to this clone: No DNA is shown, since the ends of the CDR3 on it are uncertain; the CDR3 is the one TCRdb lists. CDR3 protein: CASSSSTGVAGYTF. The chain joins TRBV28 to TRBJ1-2; the D segment call TRBD1 is taken from the table without a DNA check. The V gene's germline CDR1 is MDHEN and CDR2 SYDVKM. The length of the CDR3 is 14 amino acids, counting both ends.

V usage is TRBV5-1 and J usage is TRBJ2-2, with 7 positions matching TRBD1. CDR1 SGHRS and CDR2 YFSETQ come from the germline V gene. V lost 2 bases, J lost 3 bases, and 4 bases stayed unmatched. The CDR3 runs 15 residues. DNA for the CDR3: TGCGCCAGCAGCTTTGCCGGGACAGACACCGGGGAGCTGTTTTTT. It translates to CASSFAGTDTGELFF.

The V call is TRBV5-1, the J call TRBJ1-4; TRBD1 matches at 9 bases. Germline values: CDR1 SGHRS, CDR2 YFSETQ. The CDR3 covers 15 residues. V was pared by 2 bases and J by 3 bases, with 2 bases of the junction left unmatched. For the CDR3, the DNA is TGCGCCAGCAGCTTACAGGGGGCGGCTAATGAAAAACTGTTTTTT. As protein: CASSLQGAANEKLFF.

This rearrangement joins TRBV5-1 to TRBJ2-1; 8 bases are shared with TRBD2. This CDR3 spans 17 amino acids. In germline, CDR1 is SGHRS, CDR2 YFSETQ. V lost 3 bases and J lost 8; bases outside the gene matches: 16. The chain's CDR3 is CASSSTAGTSYFDEQFF. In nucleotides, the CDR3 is TGCGCCAGCAGCTCAACGGCGGGGACTAGTTATTTTGATGAGCAGTTCTTC. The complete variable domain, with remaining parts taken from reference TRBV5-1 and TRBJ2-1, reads KAGVTQTPRYLIKTRGQQVTLSCSPISGHRSVSWYQQTPGQGLQFLFEYFSETQRNKGNFPGRFSGRQFSNSRSEMNVSTLELGDSALYLCASSSTAGTSYFDEQFFGPGTRLTVL.

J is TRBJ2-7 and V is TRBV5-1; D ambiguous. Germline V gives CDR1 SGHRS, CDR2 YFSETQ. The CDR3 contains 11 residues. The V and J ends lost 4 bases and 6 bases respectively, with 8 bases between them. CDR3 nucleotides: TGCGCCAGCAGCGCCGGCGGCGAGCAGTACTTC. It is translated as CASSAGGEQYF.

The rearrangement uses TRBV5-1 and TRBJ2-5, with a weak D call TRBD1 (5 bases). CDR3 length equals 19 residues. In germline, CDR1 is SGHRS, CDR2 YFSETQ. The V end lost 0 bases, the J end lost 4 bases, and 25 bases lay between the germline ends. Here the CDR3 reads CASSLGPTLGVSRIETQYF. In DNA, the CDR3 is TGCGCCAGCAGCTTGGGTCCCACCCTAGGGGTGTCCAGAATAGAGACCCAGTACTTC.

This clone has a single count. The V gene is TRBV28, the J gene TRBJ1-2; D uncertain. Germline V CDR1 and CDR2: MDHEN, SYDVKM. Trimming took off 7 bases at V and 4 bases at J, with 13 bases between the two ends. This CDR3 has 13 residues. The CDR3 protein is CASTTVDIYGYTF. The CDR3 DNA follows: TGTGCCAGCACCACTGTCGACATCTATGGCTACACCTTC.

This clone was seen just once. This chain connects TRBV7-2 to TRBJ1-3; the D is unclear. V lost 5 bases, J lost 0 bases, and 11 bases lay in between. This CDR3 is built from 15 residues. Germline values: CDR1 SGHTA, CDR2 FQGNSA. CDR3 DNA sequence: TGTGCCAGCAGCCAAAGCGTCAGCTCTGGAAACACCATATATTTT. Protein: CASSQSVSSGNTIYF.

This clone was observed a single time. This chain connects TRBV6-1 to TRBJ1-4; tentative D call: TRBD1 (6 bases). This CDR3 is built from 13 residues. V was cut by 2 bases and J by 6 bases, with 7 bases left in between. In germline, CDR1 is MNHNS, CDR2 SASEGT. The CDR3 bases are TGTGCCAGCAGTGAAAGACAGGATGAAAAACTGTTTTTT. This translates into CASSERQDEKLFF.